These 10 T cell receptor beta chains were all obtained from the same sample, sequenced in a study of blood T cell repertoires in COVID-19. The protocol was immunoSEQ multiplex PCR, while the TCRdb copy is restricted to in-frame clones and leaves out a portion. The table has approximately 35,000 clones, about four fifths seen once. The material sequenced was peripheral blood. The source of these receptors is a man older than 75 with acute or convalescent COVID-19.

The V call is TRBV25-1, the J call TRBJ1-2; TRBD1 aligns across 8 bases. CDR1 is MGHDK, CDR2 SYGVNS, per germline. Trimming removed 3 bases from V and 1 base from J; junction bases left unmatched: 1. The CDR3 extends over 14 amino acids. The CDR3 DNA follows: TGTGCCAGCAGTGACGGACAGGGTAACTATGGCTACACCTTC. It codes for CASSDGQGNYGYTF.

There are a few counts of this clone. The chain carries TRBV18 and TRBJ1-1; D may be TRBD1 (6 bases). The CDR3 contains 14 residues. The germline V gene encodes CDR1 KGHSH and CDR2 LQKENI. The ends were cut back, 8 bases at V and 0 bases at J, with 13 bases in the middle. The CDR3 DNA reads TGTGCCAGCGCAGGGGAGCCCATGAACACTGAAGCTTTCTTT. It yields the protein CASAGEPMNTEAFF. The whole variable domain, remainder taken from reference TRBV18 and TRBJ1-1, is NAGVMQNPRHLVRRRGQEARLRCSPMKGHSHVYWYRQLPEEGLKFMVYLQKENIIDESGMPKERFSAEFPKEGPSILRIQQVVRGDSAAYFCASAGEPMNTEAFFGQGTRLTVV.

In nucleotides, the CDR3 is TGTGCCAGCAGCCCCCGCGGGTCTAGCGGGGGGAAGACCTACAATGAGCAGTTCTTC. Residues: CASSPRGSSGGKTYNEQFF. The chain carries TRBV7-2 and TRBJ2-1; 11 bases are shared with TRBD2. The CDR3 totals 19 residues. Germline assignment: CDR1 SGHTA and CDR2 FQGNSA. The V segment lost 5 bases and the J segment 2 bases; nucleotides outside the gene matches: 14. Filled out from reference TRBV7-2 and TRBJ2-1, the complete variable domain reads GAGVSQSPSNKVTEKGKDVELRCDPISGHTALYWYRQSLGQGLEFLIYFQGNSAPDKSGLPSDRFSAERTGGSVSTLTIQRTQQEDSAVYLCASSPRGSSGGKTYNEQFFGPGTRLTVL.

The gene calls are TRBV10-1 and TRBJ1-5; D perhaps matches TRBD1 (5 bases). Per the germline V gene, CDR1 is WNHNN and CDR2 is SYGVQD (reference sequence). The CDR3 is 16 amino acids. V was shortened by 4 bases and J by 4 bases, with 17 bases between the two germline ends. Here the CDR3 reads CASSVAGGGINQPQHF. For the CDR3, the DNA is TGCGCCAGCAGTGTTGCCGGGGGGGGAATAAATCAGCCCCAGCATTTT.

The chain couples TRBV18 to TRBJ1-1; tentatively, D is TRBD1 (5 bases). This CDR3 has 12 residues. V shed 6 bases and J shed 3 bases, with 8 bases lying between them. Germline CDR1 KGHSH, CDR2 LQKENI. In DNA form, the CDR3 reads TGTGCCAGCTCCCAAGGGGACACTGAAGCTTTCTTT. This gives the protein CASSQGDTEAFF. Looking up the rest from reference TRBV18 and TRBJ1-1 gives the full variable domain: NAGVMQNPRHLVRRRGQEARLRCSPMKGHSHVYWYRQLPEEGLKFMVYLQKENIIDESGMPKERFSAEFPKEGPSILRIQQVVRGDSAAYFCASSQGDTEAFFGQGTRLTVV.

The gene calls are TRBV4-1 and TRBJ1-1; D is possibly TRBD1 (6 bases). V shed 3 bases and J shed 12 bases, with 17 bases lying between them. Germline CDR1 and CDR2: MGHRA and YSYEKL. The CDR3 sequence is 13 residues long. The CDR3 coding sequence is TGCGCCAGCAGCCATAATGGGGCACAGGGACCTTTCTTT. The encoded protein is CASSHNGAQGPFF.

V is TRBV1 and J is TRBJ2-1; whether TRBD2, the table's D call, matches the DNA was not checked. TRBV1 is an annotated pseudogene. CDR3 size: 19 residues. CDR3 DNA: TGCACCAGCAGCCAAGGGGTGTGTCACTCCGACTACTCCTACAATGAGCAGTTCTTC. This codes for CTSSQGVCHSDYSYNEQFF.

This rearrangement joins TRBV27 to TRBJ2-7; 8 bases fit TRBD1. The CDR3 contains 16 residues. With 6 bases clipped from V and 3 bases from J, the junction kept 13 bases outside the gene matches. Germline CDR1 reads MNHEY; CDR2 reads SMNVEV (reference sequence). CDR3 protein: CASSRGWGTGSYEQYF. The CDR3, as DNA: TGTGCCAGCAGCCGGGGCTGGGGGACAGGAAGCTACGAGCAGTACTTC.

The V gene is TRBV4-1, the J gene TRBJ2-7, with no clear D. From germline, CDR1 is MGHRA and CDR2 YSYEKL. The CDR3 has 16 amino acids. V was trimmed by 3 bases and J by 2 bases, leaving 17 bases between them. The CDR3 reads CASSQVAAFTTYEQYF. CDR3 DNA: TGCGCCAGCAGCCAGGTGGCAGCCTTTACTACCTACGAGCAGTACTTC.

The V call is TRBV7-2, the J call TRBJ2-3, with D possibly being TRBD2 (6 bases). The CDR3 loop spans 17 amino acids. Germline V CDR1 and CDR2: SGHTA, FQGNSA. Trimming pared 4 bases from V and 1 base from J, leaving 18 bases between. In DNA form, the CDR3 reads TGTGCCAGCAGCTCTCAATGGGGACTGGGTGGCACAGATACGCAGTATTTT. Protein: CASSSQWGLGGTDTQYF. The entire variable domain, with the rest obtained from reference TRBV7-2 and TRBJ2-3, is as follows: GAGVSQSPSNKVTEKGKDVELRCDPISGHTALYWYRQSLGQGLEFLIYFQGNSAPDKSGLPSDRFSAERTGGSVSTLTIQRTQQEDSAVYLCASSSQWGLGGTDTQYFGPGTRLTVL.